The 17 T cell receptor beta chains below were found in one sample sequenced in a study of graft-versus-host responses after intestinal transplantation. Method: immunoSEQ multiplex PCR; TCRdb's copy keeps in-frame clones and lacks some. The sample lists tens of thousands of clones; about nine tenths were seen once. Their antigen targets remain unknown. The source was unstimulated CD4+ T cells sorted from spleen or lymph node cells, collected before intestinal transplant. These receptors were collected from a human donor who received an intestinal transplant.

The V and J genes are TRBV12-5 and TRBJ2-2; D remains ambiguous. V lost 5 bases to trimming and J lost 4 bases, with 5 bases between them. Germline V gene data show CDR1 as LGHNT and CDR2 as FRNRAP. CDR3 length: 12 residues. CDR3 sequence: CASGQLTGELFF. The CDR3 bases are TGTGCTAGTGGTCAGCTCACCGGGGAGCTGTTTTTT. Complete variable domain (other parts from reference TRBV12-5 and TRBJ2-2): DARVTQTPRHKVTEMGQEVTMRCQPILGHNTVFWYRQTMMQGLELLAYFRNRAPLDDSGMPKDRFSAEMPDATLATLKIQPSEPRDSAVYFCASGQLTGELFFGEGSRLTVL.

This clone showed up just once. This chain connects TRBV6-5 to TRBJ2-3; TRBD1 is a possible D gene (5 bases). This CDR3 has 15 amino acids. Trimming took 0 bases from V and 7 from J, leaving 14 bases between them. Germline V gene data show CDR1 as MNHEY and CDR2 as SVGAGI. CDR3 protein: CASSYSGQSTHTQYF. DNA of the CDR3: TGTGCCAGCAGTTACTCGGGGCAGAGCACGCATACGCAGTATTTT.

The chain employs TRBV4-2 and TRBJ2-1, with 10 nucleotides matching TRBD2. This CDR3 contains 16 residues. In germline, CDR1 is LGHNA, CDR2 YNFKEQ. J was trimmed by 10 bases and V by 0 bases; bases with no gene match: 9. The CDR3 reads CASSQDGTSGIWEQFF. For the CDR3, the DNA is TGTGCCAGCAGCCAAGATGGAACTAGCGGGATATGGGAGCAGTTCTTC.

This clone is judged medium-sized (0.01 to 0.1%). V is TRBV19 and J is TRBJ1-5; 8 bases are a match to TRBD1. Germline V gene data show CDR1 as LNHDA and CDR2 as SQIVND (reference sequence). The CDR3 has 16 residues. The trim removed 5 bases at V and 4 bases at J, leaving 10 bases unmatched. In DNA form, the CDR3 reads TGTGCCAGTAGTGGGTTGGGACAGGCTAGAAATCAGCCCCAGCATTTT. Its protein product is CASSGLGQARNQPQHF.

The chain joins TRBV29-1 to TRBJ2-4, with TRBD2 matching 11 bases. Germline assignment: CDR1 SQVTM and CDR2 ANQGSEA. The J segment lost 8 bases and the V segment lost 6 bases, leaving 9 bases of the junction unmatched. The CDR3 covers 14 residues. CDR3 in amino acids: CSVTGTSGDYIQYF. The CDR3, as DNA: TGCAGCGTCACCGGGACTAGCGGTGATTACATTCAGTACTTC.

This chain joins TRBV6-1 and TRBJ2-5; D remains ambiguous. CDR3 length equals 13 residues. Germline CDR1 and CDR2: MNHNS and SASEGT. V gave up 4 bases and J gave up 1 base, with 7 bases separating them. The CDR3, as DNA: TGTGCCAGCAGTGGTAACTTCCAAGAGACCCAGTACTTC. It specifies CASSGNFQETQYF.

The table lists this clone with a count of one. V usage is TRBV21-1 and J usage is TRBJ2-7; the DNA was not compared with TRBD2, the D call given in the table. TRBV21-1 is a recognized pseudogene. CDR3 length equals 15 residues. The CDR3 bases are TGTGCCAGCAGCATATCGACTAGCCAGGGAAAGGGGCAGTACTTC. It is translated as CASSISTSQGKGQYF.

V usage is TRBV14 and J usage is TRBJ2-3; TRBD1 or TRBD2 may be the D gene (5 bases each). This CDR3 is built from 17 residues. V was trimmed by 3 bases and J by 0 bases, leaving 16 bases between them. CDR1 is SGHDN and CDR2 is FVKESK in the germline V gene. CDR3 loop: CASSQDPRGRSTDTQYF. CDR3 sequence (DNA): TGTGCCAGCAGCCAGGACCCGAGGGGCAGGAGCACAGATACGCAGTATTTT.

Notes on this clone: The junction departs from the called germline gene at one end, perhaps through a read error. The V and J genes are TRBV28 and TRBJ2-5, with 8 bases fitting TRBD2. Near its end, the DNA agrees better with TRBJ2-7, so the J call may be wrong. Looked up from germline, CDR1 is MDHEN and CDR2 is SYDVKM. This CDR3 contains 16 residues. CDR3 loop: CASSLSRLASPYEQYF. In DNA form, the CDR3 reads TGTGCCAGCAGCTTATCGCGACTAGCGTCCCCCTACGAGCAGTACTTC.

The genes are TRBV7-3 and TRBJ2-1, with TRBD1 matching 7 bases. With 4 bases clipped from V and 5 bases from J, the junction kept 8 bases outside the gene matches. The CDR3 is 15 residues long. Germline-derived CDR1 and CDR2 are SGHTA and FQGTGA. The CDR3 DNA reads TGTGCCAGCAGCTCCCGGGACAGCAATAACAATGAGCAGTTCTTC. This sequence encodes CASSSRDSNNNEQFF.

The chain employs TRBV27 and TRBJ1-1; D gene uncertain. V lost 2 bases, J lost 7 bases, and 14 bases lay in between. The germline gives CDR1 MNHEY, CDR2 SMNVEV (reference sequence). CDR3 length: 14 amino acids. The CDR3 DNA sequence: TGTGCCAGCAGTTTACATGTGGGCGGGGTTGAAGCTTTCTTT. Translation: CASSLHVGGVEAFF.

The chain employs TRBV7-3 and TRBJ1-2, with 7 bases matching TRBD1. Looked up from germline, CDR1 is SGHTA and CDR2 is FQGTGA. The V gene end was trimmed by 5 bases and the J gene end by 3 bases; junction bases not matched to a gene: 15. CDR3 length: 17 amino acids. CDR3 DNA sequence: TGTGCCAGCAGCCGTTATGGGGGAAGGGGGCGCGACTATGGCTACACCTTC. It codes for CASSRYGGRGRDYGYTF.

This chain links TRBV4-1 with TRBJ2-7; the match to TRBD2 covers 11 bases. Per the germline V gene, CDR1 is MGHRA and CDR2 is YSYEKL. V shed 4 bases and J 3 bases; nucleotides not matched to a gene: 14. This CDR3 comprises 18 residues. CDR3 protein: CASSPRDVAGGWGYEQYF. As DNA, the CDR3 is TGCGCCAGCAGCCCGAGGGACGTAGCGGGAGGGTGGGGCTACGAGCAGTACTTC.

In its sample, this clone was seen once. V is TRBV5-1 and J is TRBJ2-5; the match to TRBD1 covers 11 bases. Germline loops: CDR1 SGHRS, CDR2 YFSETQ. The V and J ends lost 0 bases and 2 bases, in that order; junction bases with no gene match: 6. The CDR3 sequence is 17 residues long. The CDR3 region is CASSLAWDRGYQETQYF. DNA for the CDR3: TGCGCCAGCAGCTTGGCATGGGACAGGGGGTATCAAGAGACCCAGTACTTC.

The DNA of the CDR3 is TGTGCCAGCAGGGAGGGCCTTATCTACAATGAGCAGTTCTTC. It encodes CASREGLIYNEQFF. This chain links TRBV28 with TRBJ2-1; possible D gene TRBD2, 6 bases. Germline V gene data show CDR1 as MDHEN and CDR2 as SYDVKM. The CDR3 length is 14 residues. V gave up 6 bases and J gave up 3 bases, with 12 bases separating them.

The V call is TRBV19, the J call TRBJ2-1; 12 nucleotides align to TRBD2. Trimming at V came to 10 bases and at J to 7 bases, leaving 5 bases not matched to a gene. The CDR3 covers 13 residues. Germline loops: CDR1 LNHDA, CDR2 SQIVND (reference sequence). DNA of the CDR3: TGTGCCACGTTGACTAGCGGGAGTAATGAGCAGTTCTTC. It is translated as CATLTSGSNEQFF.

This chain uses TRBV6-5 with TRBJ2-7; perhaps TRBD2 as D (5 bases). Per germline, CDR1 MNHEY and CDR2 SVGAGI. This CDR3 region has 12 residues. Trimming took off 5 bases at V and 3 bases at J, with 8 bases between the two ends. The CDR3 nucleotides read TGTGCCAGCAGTCCCGCGGGCTACGAGCAGTACTTC. Its translation: CASSPAGYEQYF.